This T cell receptor beta chain was recovered during a study of blood T cell repertoires in COVID-19. V was pared by 0 bases and J by 7 bases, with 12 bases of the junction left unmatched. This CDR3 is 17 amino acids long. Germline lookup yields CDR1 SQVTM and CDR2 ANQGSEA. Under the authors' procedure: Counts of nucleated cells, estimated from reference gene primer amplification, were obtained. The data were produced by immunoSEQ multiplex PCR, yet TCRdb's version contains in-frame clones alone and is incomplete. The DNA was the basis for D and trimming; V, J and clone size are from that table. The table has around 40,000 clones, nearly 90% seen once.

This chain joins TRBV29-1 and TRBJ2-1; TRBD2 matches at 10 bases. The clonotype was recovered from a human donor in a cohort sampled during active COVID-19. The sequenced sample was peripheral blood. The CDR3 DNA reads TGCAGCGTTGAAGACCCCGAAGGCAGCGGGAGGGGGAATGAGCAGTTCTTC. This sequence encodes CSVEDPEGSGRGNEQFF.